This TCR beta chain comes out of a study of cytomegalovirus exposure and HLA in healthy donors. On the study more broadly: Earlier sequencing of 150 million to 200 million T cells yielded around 100 million unique TCR beta sequences.

Samples came from healthy bone marrow donors. About this clone itself: Its antigen is unknown.

The study's findings and limits: Researchers catalogued approximately 160 TCR beta chains as cytomegalovirus-associated.

The V segment lost 3 bases and the J segment 0 bases; nucleotides outside the gene matches: 1. Germline values: CDR1 KGHSH, CDR2 LQKENI. This CDR3 is 15 amino acids long. The PCR made use of 60 Vbeta and 13 Jbeta primers. The repertoire was sequenced with immunoSEQ multiplex PCR; TCRdb's copy has only in-frame clones and lacks some. The sample includes around 130,000 clones, around four fifths seen only once; the top ten take 1% to 1.5%. This chain joins TRBV18 and TRBJ2-1; 8 bases map to TRBD1. Input material: PBMCs. This receptor was identified in a boy aged 5 to 17 in good health and CMV-seronegative. The CDR3 here is CASSPGQGSYNEQFF. The CDR3 bases are TGTGCCAGCTCACCCGGACAGGGCTCCTACAATGAGCAGTTCTTC. Variable domain in full (rest from reference TRBV18 and TRBJ2-1): NAGVMQNPRHLVRRRGQEARLRCSPMKGHSHVYWYRQLPEEGLKFMVYLQKENIIDESGMPKERFSAEFPKEGPSILRIQQVVRGDSAAYFCASSPGQGSYNEQFFGPGTRLTVL.